Listed below are T cell receptor beta chains from one sample, sequenced in a study of regulatory T cells in long-lasting Graves disease. Each CDR3 protein gets one entry after TCRdb re-called the multiplex PCR reads with MiXCR. Here the sample spans approximately 540,000 distinct CDR3 sequences, 12% being singletons. The same data also went into a second study, on T cells in Graves' hyperthyroidism and ophthalmopathy.

The sample in question was peripheral blood mononuclear cells (PBMCs), obtained at new diagnosis, from a patient treated with antithyroid drugs. These receptors were collected from a woman in her thirties with Graves disease. The CDR3 runs from the conserved cysteine through the conserved F or W. D genes are given only for firm matches. Only part of the rows carry a size: once, few, many, or a class if the clone is expanded.

>TRBD2|TRBV7-2|many|TRBJ2-5
CASSFRLARETQYF
TGTGCCAGCAGCTTCAGACTAGCTCGTGAGACCCAGTACTTC
>.|TRBV19|many|TRBJ1-2
CASSSRQASCGYTF
TGTGCCAGTAGTTCTAGACAGGCTAGCTGTGGCTACACCTTC
>.|TRBV28|many|TRBJ1-4
CASSLIGRVLFF
TGTGCCAGCAGTTTAATCGGCAGGGTACTGTTTTTT
>.|TRBV11-2|.|TRBJ1-3
CASSSPGQPFSGNTIYF
TGTGCCAGCAGCAGCCCCGGACAGCCCTTCTCTGGAAACACCATATACTTT
>TRBD2|TRBV12-5|few|TRBJ2-2
CASGLLAGAGELFF
TGTGCTAGTGGTTTACTAGCGGGAGCCGGGGAGCTGTTTTTT
>TRBD2|TRBV7-2|many|TRBJ2-5
CASNNYGRSETQYF
TGTGCCAGCAACAACTACGGGAGGTCGGAGACCCAGTACTTC
>TRBD2|TRBV20-1|many|TRBJ2-3
CSATPLAGPSTDTQYF
TGCAGTGCGACCCCGCTAGCGGGACCTAGCACAGATACGCAGTATTTT
>.|TRBV5-1|once|TRBJ2-5
CASSSIYPGTERFQETQYF
TGCGCCAGCAGCTCGATATACCCTGGGACCGAGCGATTCCAAGAGACCCAGTACTTC
>TRBD2|TRBV6-2/TRBV6-3|few|TRBJ2-3
CATRRLAGSTDTQYF
TGTGCCACCCGGAGGCTAGCGGGTAGCACAGATACGCAGTATTTT
>TRBD2|TRBV6-1|many|TRBJ2-5
CASSPPGTSVIRETQYF
TGTGCCAGCAGTCCGCCCGGGACTAGCGTGATACGAGAGACCCAGTACTTC
>TRBD1|TRBV3-1|many|TRBJ1-6
CASSRQGAGSPLHF
TGTGCCAGCAGCCGACAGGGCGCGGGTTCACCCCTCCACTTT
>.|TRBV5-6|few|TRBJ1-1
CASSFDRISTEAFF
TGTGCCAGCAGCTTTGACAGGATAAGCACTGAAGCTTTCTTT
>.|TRBV5-1|many|TRBJ1-3
CASSFGRGVSGNTIYF
TGCGCCAGCAGCTTTGGACGGGGGGTATCTGGAAACACCATATATTTT
>.|TRBV7-8|.|TRBJ2-7
CASSAASRYEQYF
TGTGCCAGCAGCGCCGCTTCTCGCTACGAGCAGTACTTC
>.|TRBV6-2/TRBV6-3|many|TRBJ2-7
CASREIRYPPYEQYF
TGTGCCAGCAGGGAAATTCGCTACCCCCCCTACGAGCAGTACTTC
>.|TRBV29-1|many|TRBJ2-1
CSVEEVPTVWGIRRPRYNEQFF
TGCAGCGTTGAAGAAGTCCCGACGGTCTGGGGGATTCGGCGGCCGAGATACAATGAGCAGTTCTTC
>.|TRBV2|many|TRBJ1-1
CASSDSYDEAFF
TGTGCCAGCAGTGACAGCTACGATGAAGCTTTCTTT
>.|TRBV6-1|.|TRBJ2-5
CASKPGVTQETQYF
TGTGCCAGCAAACCCGGGGTCACCCAAGAGACCCAGTACTTC
>.|TRBV28|few|TRBJ2-1
CASGTMDEQFF
TGTGCCAGCGGGACCATGGATGAGCAGTTCTTC
>TRBD1|TRBV20-1|many|TRBJ1-6
CSASPQGADNSPLHF
TGCAGTGCTAGCCCACAGGGGGCTGATAATTCACCCCTCCACTTT
>TRBD1|TRBV6-1|many|TRBJ2-3
CASSARDRGGTDTQYF
TGTGCCAGCAGTGCCCGGGACAGGGGTGGCACAGATACGCAGTATTTT
>.|TRBV11-2|many|TRBJ1-2
CASSLPGLYGYTF
TGTGCCAGCAGCTTACCCGGGCTCTATGGCTACACCTTC
>TRBD2|TRBV11-2|many|TRBJ2-1
CASSLELAGVYEQFF
TGTGCCAGCAGCTTAGAACTAGCGGGAGTTTATGAGCAGTTCTTC
>TRBD1|TRBV7-2|.|TRBJ2-3
CASSFRGHNTDTQYF
TGTGCCAGCAGCTTTAGGGGGCACAACACAGATACGCAGTATTTT
>TRBD2|TRBV7-8|many|TRBJ2-5
CASSLTSGSQETQYF
TGTGCCAGCAGCTTAACTAGCGGGAGCCAAGAGACCCAGTACTTC
>.|TRBV3-1|many|TRBJ1-1
CASRKRGVNTEAFF
TGTGCCAGCAGGAAGAGGGGCGTGAACACTGAAGCTTTCTTT
>TRBD2|TRBV28|many|TRBJ2-7
CASRKRTSGRGEQYF
TGTGCCAGCAGAAAACGGACTAGCGGGAGAGGCGAGCAGTACTTC
>.|TRBV30|.|TRBJ2-5
CAWSPTETQYF
TGTGCCTGGAGTCCGACGGAGACCCAGTACTTC
>.|TRBV20-1|many|TRBJ2-1
CSAPPVERPYNEQFF
TGCAGTGCTCCCCCGGTCGAGCGGCCCTACAATGAGCAGTTCTTC
>TRBD2|TRBV28|many|TRBJ2-7
CASSSTGEGSYEQYF
TGTGCCAGCAGTTCTACGGGGGAGGGCAGCTACGAGCAGTACTTC
>TRBD2|TRBV14|many|TRBJ2-1
CASSQVQGLAGGPSAEQFF
TGTGCCAGCAGCCAAGTTCAAGGCTTGGCGGGAGGGCCCTCCGCTGAGCAGTTCTTC
>TRBD2|TRBV10-1|many|TRBJ2-2
CASSGTSGANTGELFF
TGCGCCAGCAGTGGGACTAGCGGGGCGAACACCGGGGAGCTGTTTTTT
>.|TRBV7-9|.|TRBJ1-5
CASSSQGRNQPQHF
TGTGCCAGCAGCTCCCAGGGTCGCAATCAGCCCCAGCATTTT
>TRBD1|TRBV2|many|TRBJ2-2
CASSYRGQGTGELFF
TGTGCCAGCAGTTACAGGGGGCAGGGCACCGGGGAGCTGTTTTTT
>.|TRBV25-1|.|TRBJ2-2
CASSERTTGELFF
TGTGCCAGCAGTGAACGCACCACCGGGGAGCTGTTTTTT
>.|TRBV6-1|many|TRBJ1-1
CASRGRIGRNTEAFF
TGTGCCAGCAGGGGCAGGATCGGAAGGAACACTGAAGCTTTCTTT
>.|TRBV4-2|few|TRBJ1-2
CASSQDRRTVYYGYTF
TGTGCCAGCAGCCAAGACCGACGGACAGTCTACTATGGCTACACCTTC
>.|TRBV15|many|TRBJ1-4
CATSRGVTAATNEKLFF
TGTGCCACCAGCAGAGGGGTAACCGCAGCAACTAATGAAAAACTGTTTTTT
>TRBD1|TRBV5-6|.|TRBJ2-7
CASRYRGRGYEQYF
TGTGCCAGCAGGTACAGGGGGCGTGGGTACGAGCAGTACTTC
>.|TRBV20-1|.|TRBJ2-4
CSANFPPDGAKNIQYF
TGCAGTGCTAACTTCCCCCCCGACGGAGCCAAAAACATTCAGTACTTC
>TRBD1|TRBV12-3/TRBV12-4|.|TRBJ1-1
CASRRTGDTEAFF
TGTGCCAGCAGACGGACAGGGGACACTGAAGCTTTCTTT
>.|TRBV7-9|many|TRBJ1-1
CASLSGSGATEAFF
TGTGCCAGCCTCAGCGGATCCGGAGCCACTGAAGCTTTCTTT
>TRBD1|TRBV4-1|few|TRBJ1-6
CASSQAGTGGWDSPLHF
TGCGCCAGCAGCCAAGCTGGGACAGGGGGGTGGGATTCACCCCTCCACTTT
>.|TRBV30|many|TRBJ1-1
CAWSPARTKETEAFF
TGTGCCTGGAGTCCGGCGCGCACCAAAGAGACTGAAGCTTTCTTT
>.|TRBV2|many|TRBJ1-4
CASYRGGGEKLFF
TGTGCCAGCTACCGGGGCGGAGGTGAAAAACTGTTTTTT
>.|TRBV12-3/TRBV12-4|many|TRBJ2-5
CASSLILGTQYF
TGTGCCAGCAGCCTCATCTTGGGGACCCAGTACTTC
>TRBD2|TRBV5-5|many|TRBJ2-3
CASSLRTSGPDTQYF
TGTGCCAGCAGCTTGAGGACTAGTGGCCCAGATACGCAGTATTTT
>TRBD1|TRBV15|.|TRBJ1-4
CATSRVRGNTNEKLFF
TGTGCCACCAGCAGAGTCAGGGGGAATACTAATGAAAAACTGTTTTTT